This TCR beta chain was sequenced for a study of shared clonotypes between healthy human individuals. Study overall: Donors were a couple of women and a few men aged 18 to 49.

With 2 bases removed from V and 1 base from J, the gap between germline ends came to 5 bases. The CDR3 runs to 13 residues. Germline V lookup: CDR1 MGHDK, CDR2 SYGVNS. Profiled with immunoSEQ multiplex PCR; TCRdb holds only in-frame clones, not every one. The sample has some 510,000 clones, 79% seen once. Recent acute infections and vaccinations were absent in the healthy HIV-negative adult donors. Every contributor of samples was a Caucasian grown-up residing in Nashville, Tennessee. This chain joins TRBV25-1 and TRBJ2-5; D call uncertain. The receptor's source is a woman between 40 and 55 years old in good health. Some clones in this sample may be carry-over from other donors' samples. Input material: PBMCs. DNA for the CDR3: TGTGCCAGCAGTGAAAGGCCCCAAGAGACCCAGTACTTC. Amino acids: CASSERPQETQYF. Variable domain in full (rest from reference TRBV25-1 and TRBJ2-5): EADIYQTPRYLVIGTGKKITLECSQTMGHDKMYWYQQDPGMELHLIHYSYGVNSTEKGDLSSESTVSRIRTEHFPLTLESARPSHTSQYLCASSERPQETQYFGPGTRLLVL.